This T cell receptor beta chain was identified during a study of CD8+CD57+ T cells in acquired aplastic anemia. V was cut by 5 bases and J by 5 bases, with 15 bases left in between. The CDR3 is 13 amino acids. CDR1 is DFQATT and CDR2 is SNEGSKA in the germline V gene (reference sequence). As to this clonotype: The antigen is undetermined.

Points from the study as a whole: Both patients and controls carried the same twenty-nine CD8+ CDR3 sequences. Patients showed no significant difference from controls in CD8+ Simpson's diversity.

Patients selected for sequencing had displayed CD8+CD57+ cell expansion by flow cytometry. Among the patients, all had severe acquired aplastic anemia. No therapy was given to patients before blood sampling. The study profiled TCR beta VDJ and CDR3 using genomic DNA as template. TCRdb reprocessed the reads via MiXCR and lists one record per CDR3 protein. The sample includes hundreds of thousands of distinct CDR3 sequences, 56% seen only once; the top ten take roughly 1.2%. The clonotype originates from a human donor with aplastic anemia. The chain employs TRBV20-1 and TRBJ2-5; tentatively, D is TRBD1 or TRBD2 (7 bases each). Sequenced input: sorted CD4+, CD8+, or CD8+CD57+ T cells (not recorded which) from PBMCs. The CDR3 sequence: CSAGPGGAETQYF. For the CDR3, the DNA is TGCAGTGCTGGCCCAGGGGGGGCGGAGACCCAGTACTTC.